The text below deals with one T cell receptor (beta chain). Its target is not known. The sample is drawn from a study of T cells in Graves' hyperthyroidism and ophthalmopathy. Diagnoses used clinical symptoms, serum thyroxine and TRAb, thyroid ultrasound and orbital computed tomography. CDR3 length equals 13 residues. V gave up 3 bases and J gave up 9 bases, with 14 bases separating them. CDR1 and CDR2 (germline): ENHRY, SYGVKD. The TCR beta CDR3 regions underwent amplification using RNA transcripts as the source. HTBI primers were employed in a first-round RT-PCR of the TCR CDR3. TCRdb re-analysed the multiplex PCR reads in MiXCR, keeping a single row per CDR3 protein. The profile shows approximately 640,000 distinct CDR3 sequences, nearly 45% of them singletons. Study outcomes and limitations: Among thyroid clonotypes expanded above 0.001, most also appeared in blood. With a median lead of 6.5 months before onset, the model predicted ophthalmopathy.

Sequenced: peripheral blood or thyroid tissue (not recorded which). This TCR derives from an adult man with Graves' disease, either hyperthyroidism or ophthalmopathy (not recorded which). The chain joins TRBV10-3 to TRBJ1-2; weak D call: TRBD1 (6 bases). DNA of the CDR3: TGTGCCATCAGTGATCAGTCAGGGGATAGCTACACCTTC. This encodes CAISDQSGDSYTF.